This is a list of T cell receptor beta chains from one sample in a study of T-cell memory formation after mild COVID-19. TCRdb re-derived calls from the 5' RACE reads in MiXCR, one entry per CDR3 protein. The table shows under 550,000 distinct CDR3 sequences, with roughly 20% occurring only once. Sequenced material: PBMCs or a T cell subset sorted from them (not recorded which). The receptors shown here come from an adult woman who had mild COVID-19 (a few samples of this study predate the infection). Cell type and time point are not known. The CDR3 runs from the conserved cysteine through the conserved F or W. The D gene is left open where the match is weak.

d_gene | j_gene | v_gene | CDR3aa
- | TRBJ1-5 | TRBV15 | CATSRDLGGSNQPQHF
TRBD1 | TRBJ2-5 | TRBV4-1 | CASSQGGLGQQETQYF
- | TRBJ1-1 | TRBV7-6 | CASSSGRMNTEVFF
- | TRBJ2-1 | TRBV20-1 | CSASPGPGGWQFF
TRBD2 | TRBJ2-1 | TRBV5-1 | CASGTSGGNNEQFF
- | TRBJ1-5 | TRBV9 | CASSVDAGNQPQHF
- | TRBJ1-2 | TRBV4-1 | CASSPLAIGSGNYGYTF
- | TRBJ2-1 | TRBV7-2 | CASSPSWLNYNEQFF
- | TRBJ1-1 | TRBV5-1 | CASSLDHNTEAFF
- | TRBJ1-6 | TRBV7-2 | CASSLDSTYNSPLHF
TRBD2 | TRBJ2-3 | TRBV12-3/TRBV12-4 | CASSSSGALSTDTQYF
- | TRBJ2-7 | TRBV24-1 | CATSDGDGSSYEQYF
TRBD2 | TRBJ2-1 | TRBV7-2 | CASSLFWRGGYNEQFF
- | TRBJ2-5 | TRBV7-2 | CASSLSRTQETQYF
TRBD2 | TRBJ2-1 | TRBV15 | CATSNPWDWREGNEQFF
- | TRBJ2-7 | TRBV4-1 | CASSQDLGHEQYF
TRBD1 | TRBJ1-4 | TRBV7-2 | CASSLRDRGLSEKLFF
TRBD2 | TRBJ2-7 | TRBV30 | CAWSLAGAYEQYF
- | TRBJ1-1 | TRBV5-6 | CASSSYHGWVEAFF
- | TRBJ1-1 | TRBV5-1 | CASSLWEVTGTEAFF
TRBD2 | TRBJ2-2 | TRBV4-1 | CASSQESGLASTGELFF
- | TRBJ2-7 | TRBV11-2 | CASSLDPGGLGEQYF
TRBD1 | TRBJ1-4 | TRBV5-1 | CASSLIPRGTGGSNEKLFF
- | TRBJ2-3 | TRBV24-1 | CATSDDPDGTQYF
- | TRBJ2-3 | TRBV6-1 | CASSERGAASPDTQYF
TRBD2 | TRBJ2-1 | TRBV7-9 | CASSWSGTLREQFF
- | TRBJ2-1 | TRBV7-2 | CASSLAYRENEQFF
TRBD2 | TRBJ2-1 | TRBV24-1 | CATSDRAGGTSGKLGNEQFF
TRBD2 | TRBJ2-7 | TRBV7-9 | CASSSGTSGSSKYF
- | TRBJ2-7 | TRBV5-1 | CASSFEGPSYEQYF
- | TRBJ2-3 | TRBV5-4 | CASSLGDPDTDTQYF
- | TRBJ1-1 | TRBV30 | CAWSVRGGKTEAFF
TRBD1 | TRBJ1-2 | TRBV4-1 | CASSKGQGEHYGYTF
TRBD1 | TRBJ2-4 | TRBV5-1 | CASSLGTGGMRNIQYF
- | TRBJ2-5 | TRBV12-3/TRBV12-4 | CASSSGTKETQYF
- | TRBJ1-2 | TRBV11-2 | CASSLDPGGLNYGYTF
- | TRBJ2-5 | TRBV7-3 | CASSLSAGGGQETQYF
- | TRBJ2-7 | TRBV5-6 | CASSLRNRVHEQYF
- | TRBJ2-6 | TRBV5-1 | CASSLWGAGANVLTF
- | TRBJ1-5 | TRBV3-1 | CASSQDHPTGPSNQPQHF
TRBD2 | TRBJ2-3 | TRBV6-2/TRBV6-3 | CASSVREVFGTQYF
- | TRBJ2-5 | TRBV5-1 | CASSQGRGKETQYF
TRBD2 | TRBJ2-3 | TRBV6-5 | CASSSSGIGTDTQYF
- | TRBJ2-7 | TRBV7-9 | CASTLTGQGHEQYF
- | TRBJ2-6 | TRBV24-1 | CATSDPGEGGANVLTF
- | TRBJ2-1 | TRBV6-2/TRBV6-3 | CASSQTQTEQFF
TRBD2 | TRBJ2-2 | TRBV5-1 | CASSITSGLGELFF
- | TRBJ1-1 | TRBV27 | CASSLAGLPGLGTEAFF